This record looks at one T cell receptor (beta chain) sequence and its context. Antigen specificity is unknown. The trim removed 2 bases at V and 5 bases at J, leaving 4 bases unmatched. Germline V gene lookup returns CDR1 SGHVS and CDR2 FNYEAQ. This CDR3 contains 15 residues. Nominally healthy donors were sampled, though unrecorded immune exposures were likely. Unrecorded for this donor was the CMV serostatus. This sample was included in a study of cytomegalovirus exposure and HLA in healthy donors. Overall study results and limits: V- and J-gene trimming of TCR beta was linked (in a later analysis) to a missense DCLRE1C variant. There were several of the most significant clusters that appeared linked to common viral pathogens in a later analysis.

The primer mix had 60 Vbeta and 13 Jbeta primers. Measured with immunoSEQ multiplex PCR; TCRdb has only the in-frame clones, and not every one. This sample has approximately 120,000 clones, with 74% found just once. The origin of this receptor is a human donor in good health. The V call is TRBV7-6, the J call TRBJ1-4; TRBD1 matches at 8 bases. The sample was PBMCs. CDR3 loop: CASSLSTGANEKLFF. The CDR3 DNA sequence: TGTGCCAGCAGCTTATCGACAGGGGCAAATGAAAAACTGTTTTTT.